This entry lists 9 T cell receptor beta chains sequenced from one sample in a study of T cell repertoires in cytomegalovirus infection. TCRdb ran MiXCR on the reads and lists one entry per CDR3 protein. The sample consists of 500,000 to 600,000 distinct CDR3 sequences, more than 15% of them appearing once. The sequencing sample was made of CD8+ T cells from PBMCs. The receptors here all came from a human donor in good health (CMV status not recorded). Some clones in this sample may be carry-over from other donors' samples.

The chain joins TRBV2 to TRBJ2-3, with TRBD1 as a possible D gene (5 bases). The CDR3 spans 16 residues. Germline lookup yields CDR1 SNHLY and CDR2 FYNNEI. Trimming stripped 4 bases from V and 2 bases from J, with 16 bases between. Here the CDR3 reads CASSGGRDRDTDTQYF. The CDR3, as DNA: TGTGCCAGCAGTGGGGGCCGAGACAGAGACACAGATACGCAGTATTTT.

This chain uses TRBV20-1 with TRBJ1-5, with 9 bases aligning to TRBD1. Germline CDR1 and CDR2: DFQATT and SNEGSKA (reference sequence). This CDR3 is 16 amino acids long. The ends lost 1 base at V and 4 bases at J; junction bases unmatched: 8. CDR3 in DNA: TGCAGTGCTAGAGGAGTCGGGACAGGGAAAAATCAGCCCCAGCATTTT. The encoded protein is CSARGVGTGKNQPQHF.

The chain joins TRBV20-1 to TRBJ1-5, with D tentatively TRBD1 (6 bases). Germline V gene data show CDR1 as DFQATT and CDR2 as SNEGSKA (reference sequence). Trimming removed 0 bases from V and 9 bases from J, with 21 bases in between. The CDR3 is 16 amino acids. The CDR3 here is CSAREQGRRTGAPQHF. The CDR3 DNA is TGCAGTGCTAGAGAACAGGGAAGGCGTACGGGTGCGCCCCAGCATTTT.

Ten or more counts support this clonotype. V and J are TRBV12-3 or TRBV12-4 and TRBJ2-6; 13 nucleotides agree with TRBD2. V shed 5 bases and J 0 bases; nucleotides not matched to a gene: 7. This CDR3 spans 19 amino acids. CDR3 DNA: TGTGCCAGCAGTCCAACCACTAGCGGGGGGGCCTCTGGGGCCAACGTCCTGACTTTC. The encoded protein is CASSPTTSGGASGANVLTF.

This clonotype was detected only a few times. The gene calls are TRBV6-1 and TRBJ2-7; the D is unclear. This CDR3 spans 15 amino acids. Germline-derived CDR1 and CDR2 are MNHNS and SASEGT. The germline V and J ends were trimmed by 6 bases and 11 bases, with 26 bases remaining between them. CDR3 DNA: TGTGCCAGCAGCCCTTCGACTGGACGGTTGGCTGAAAAGTACTTC. It is translated as CASSPSTGRLAEKYF.

The chain's CDR3 is CASPGIQQFF. Written as DNA, the CDR3 is TGTGCCAGCCCCGGGATCCAGCAGTTCTTC. The chain carries TRBV2 and TRBJ2-1, with D maybe TRBD2 (5 bases). The CDR3 totals 10 residues. The V end lost 8 bases, the J end lost 11 bases, and 10 bases lay between the germline ends. Germline V lookup: CDR1 SNHLY, CDR2 FYNNEI.

The CDR3 sequence is CASSVQQSSDTQYF. The CDR3 DNA reads as TGTGCCAGCAGCGTCCAGCAGAGCTCAGATACGCAGTATTTT. The genes are TRBV9 and TRBJ2-3; D gene ambiguous. Between the trimmed V and J ends, which lost 2 bases and 4 bases, there was a span of 11 bases. Germline values: CDR1 SGDLS, CDR2 YYNGEE. This CDR3 spans 14 amino acids.

As concerns this clonotype: A read error is likely, as this CDR3 ends without the conserved phenylalanine or tryptophan. CDR3 region: CASSRAGATDTQYL. The CDR3 bases are TGTGCCAGCAGTCGGGCGGGAGCCACAGATACGCAGTATCTT. The rearrangement joins TRBV27 to TRBJ2-3, with 7 bases lining up with TRBD2. The germline V gene encodes CDR1 MNHEY and CDR2 SMNVEV (reference sequence). This CDR3 contains 14 residues. V trimming: 5 bases; J trimming: 2 bases; junction bases outside the gene matches: 4.

This clonotype was seen at least ten times. This chain uses TRBV7-7 with TRBJ2-2; possible D gene TRBD1, 6 bases. Trimming removed 5 bases at V and 0 bases at J, with 16 bases between. The CDR3 consists of 17 residues. CDR1 is SSHAT, CDR2 FNYEAQ, per germline (reference sequence). CDR3 nucleotides: TGTGCCAGCAGCGCTACCCCCGGGACATCGAACACCGGGGAGCTGTTTTTT. It yields the protein CASSATPGTSNTGELFF.